These T cell receptor beta chains were read from a single sample in a study of blood T cell repertoires in COVID-19. Method: immunoSEQ multiplex PCR; TCRdb's copy keeps in-frame clones and lacks some. This sample carries about 90,000 clones, approximately 80% of them seen once, and the ten largest clones take around 3%. The sequenced sample was peripheral blood. The receptor source for this set is a man aged 45-65 years with acute or convalescent COVID-19. Each CDR3 is given with its conserved first and last residue. Fields, in order: V gene, J gene, clone size, D gene, CDR3 DNA, CDR3 protein. D genes are given only for firm matches. Not all rows give a size; the values are once, few, many and, for expanded clones, a class.

v_call: TRBV24-1; j_call: TRBJ2-3; clone_size: NA; d_call: TRBD2; cdr3_nt: TGTGCCACCAGTGATGGGAGGGGTCAGTTAAGCACAGATACGCAGTATTTT; cdr3_aa: CATSDGRGQLSTDTQYF
v_call: TRBV10-2; j_call: TRBJ1-6; clone_size: NA; d_call: NA; cdr3_nt: TGCGCCAGCACGCGGTCAGATTATAATTCACCCCTCCACTTT; cdr3_aa: CASTRSDYNSPLHF
v_call: TRBV4-3; j_call: TRBJ2-3; clone_size: NA; d_call: TRBD2; cdr3_nt: TGCGCCAGCAGCCAAGGAGGAGCGGGAGGAAGTGAGACAGATACGCAGTATTTT; cdr3_aa: CASSQGGAGGSETDTQYF
v_call: TRBV7-9; j_call: TRBJ1-1; clone_size: many; d_call: NA; cdr3_nt: TGTGCCAGCAGTACGTTCGGGGAGGGCACTGAAGCTTTCTTT; cdr3_aa: CASSTFGEGTEAFF
v_call: TRBV28; j_call: TRBJ2-1; clone_size: once; d_call: TRBD2; cdr3_nt: TGTGCCAGCAGCCGGAGGTCTAGCGGGGGTTACAATGAGCAGTTCTTC; cdr3_aa: CASSRRSSGGYNEQFF
v_call: TRBV3-1/TRBV3-2; j_call: TRBJ2-1; clone_size: NA; d_call: TRBD2; cdr3_nt: TGTGCCAGCAGCCAAATCGGCGGGGGGATCCTTTACAATGAGCAGTTCTTC; cdr3_aa: CASSQIGGGILYNEQFF
v_call: TRBV10-3; j_call: TRBJ2-3; clone_size: few; d_call: NA; cdr3_nt: TGTGCCATCAGGACTGCCCTCCAGAGAGATACGCAGTATTTT; cdr3_aa: CAIRTALQRDTQYF
v_call: TRBV6-1; j_call: TRBJ2-7; clone_size: few; d_call: NA; cdr3_nt: TGTGCCAGCAGTGAATGGAAGATGGGCCCCTACGAGCAGTACTTC; cdr3_aa: CASSEWKMGPYEQYF
v_call: TRBV13; j_call: TRBJ2-5; clone_size: NA; d_call: NA; cdr3_nt: TGTGCCAGCACCCCCATTAGAGGTGCCCAAGAGACCCAGTACTTC; cdr3_aa: CASTPIRGAQETQYF
v_call: TRBV6-1; j_call: TRBJ1-2; clone_size: few; d_call: TRBD1; cdr3_nt: TGTGCCAGCAAGCCGGGACAGTTAAACTATGGCTACACCTTC; cdr3_aa: CASKPGQLNYGYTF